These 9 T cell receptor beta chains came from one sample sequenced in a study of CD8 T cells in Susac syndrome (dated by TCRdb to between 2017 and 2020). Libraries were constructed by the immunoSEQ multiplex PCR assay. RNA was extracted using the RNeasy kit, and roughly 0.5 to 1 ug of the RNA was reverse transcribed with random hexamers. TCRdb reanalyzed the raw reads on its own, using fastp at Q25 for trimming and MiXCR for clone calling, and kept in-frame beta chains. Under each unique CDR3 protein, matching rows form one entry showing the most common genes and DNA. Recorded for this sample are some 120,000 distinct CDR3 sequences; around 94% of them occurred a single time. Approximately 0.089% of the sample lies in the top ten. The sample comprised CD4+ T cells from PBMCs. The receptors derive from a human donor in good health.

The chain is built from TRBV4-1 and TRBJ1-2, with a weak D call TRBD1 (5 bases). V was clipped by 8 bases and J by 1 base, with 23 bases between them. The CDR3 has 17 residues. CDR1 MGHRA and CDR2 YSYEKL come from the germline V gene. The DNA of the CDR3 is TGCGCCAGCTCCGAATGGGGACCTCTCCTTTTTAACTATGGCTACACCTTC. It codes for CASSEWGPLLFNYGYTF.

The chain links TRBV4-3 to TRBJ2-7; TRBD1 matches at 7 bases. This CDR3 is built from 16 residues. The V segment lost 4 bases and the J segment 0 bases; nucleotides outside the gene matches: 9. Per the germline V gene, CDR1 is LGHNA and CDR2 is YSLEER. The CDR3 DNA is TGCGCCAGCAGCCGTACCTTACAGGGGCCCTCCTACGAGCAGTACTTC. Amino acids: CASSRTLQGPSYEQYF.

The chain employs TRBV30 and TRBJ2-2; D uncertain. The germline gives CDR1 GTSNPN, CDR2 SVGIG (reference sequence). The CDR3 has 13 residues. The V gene lost 2 bases and the J gene lost 7 bases, with 11 bases spanning the gap. The CDR3 loop reads CAWSTLMGGELFF. The CDR3 region has the DNA TGTGCCTGGAGTACCCTCATGGGCGGGGAGCTGTTTTTT. Looking up the rest from reference TRBV30 and TRBJ2-2 gives the full variable domain: SQTIHQWPATLVQPVGSPLSLECTVEGTSNPNLYWYRQAAGRGLQLLFYSVGIGQISSEVPQNLSASRPQDRQFILSSKKLLLSDSGFYLCAWSTLMGGELFFGEGSRLTVL.

This clonotype was seen a few times. This rearrangement joins TRBV3-1 to TRBJ2-7; TRBD2 is a possible D gene (5 bases). The CDR3 runs to 14 residues. The V end lost 4 bases, the J end lost 4 bases, and 14 bases lay between the germline ends. Germline V gene lookup returns CDR1 LGHDT and CDR2 YNNKEL (reference sequence). The CDR3 DNA reads as TGTGCCAGCAGCCCCGTTACGGGAAGTTACGAGCAGTACTTC. Its protein is CASSPVTGSYEQYF.

The chain couples TRBV11-2 to TRBJ1-1, with a possible D match to TRBD1 (5 bases). The germline gives CDR1 SGHAT, CDR2 FQNNGV. The V and J ends lost 4 bases and 1 base respectively, with 10 bases between them. The CDR3 is 14 amino acids. This CDR3 is CASSSGLTNTEAFF. In DNA, the CDR3 is TGTGCCAGCAGCTCGGGACTGACGAACACTGAAGCTTTCTTT.

The CDR3 reads CAWSLRGNQPQHF. As DNA, the CDR3 is TGTGCCTGGAGTCTCAGGGGCAATCAGCCCCAGCATTTT. The chain recombines TRBV30 with TRBJ1-5, with D maybe TRBD1 (5 bases). V was clipped by 2 bases and J by 2 bases, with 7 bases between them. The germline V gene has CDR1 GTSNPN and CDR2 SVGIG (reference sequence). The CDR3 consists of 13 residues.

Only one count was recorded for this clonotype. For the CDR3, the DNA is TGTGCCAGCACCGGAGGTAACACCGGGGAGCTGTTTTTT. It encodes CASTGGNTGELFF. The chain has TRBV28 and TRBJ2-2; tentative D call: TRBD2 (5 bases). This CDR3 has 13 amino acids. The V end was cut by 7 bases, the J end by 2 bases, with 8 bases between. In germline, CDR1 is MDHEN, CDR2 SYDVKM.

The chain combines TRBV28 with TRBJ1-1; TRBD1 is a possible D gene (6 bases). V was cut by 7 bases and J by 5 bases, with 17 bases left in between. Germline V gene data show CDR1 as MDHEN and CDR2 as SYDVKM. The CDR3 contains 14 residues. CDR3 coding DNA: TGTGCCAGCATCAAAGGGGGGGCGAGTACTGAAGCTTTCTTT. It codes for CASIKGGASTEAFF.

The chain couples TRBV27 to TRBJ2-3; possibly TRBD1 or TRBD2 for D (5 bases each). The CDR3 has 16 residues. With 2 bases removed from V and 5 bases from J, the gap between germline ends came to 17 bases. CDR1 and CDR2 (germline): MNHEY, SMNVEV (reference sequence). CDR3 in amino acids: CASSLEGWGSGDTQYF. CDR3 nucleotide sequence: TGTGCCAGCAGTTTAGAGGGTTGGGGGAGCGGAGATACGCAGTATTTT.